The 18 T cell receptor beta chains below were found in one sample sequenced in a study of identical twins. TCRdb reanalysed the 5' RACE reads using MiXCR and keeps one entry per CDR3 protein. The sample yields nearly 200,000 distinct CDR3 sequences, more than 15% seen once. In addition, the sample was reused for a study of T cells expressing NK-cell markers.

The specimen was CD8+ T cells sorted from blood. The receptors were gathered from a young woman in good health.

The chain recombines TRBV5-1 with TRBJ2-1; the D is unclear. Germline lookup yields CDR1 SGHRS and CDR2 YFSETQ. The germline V and J ends were trimmed by 0 bases and 0 bases, with 10 bases remaining between them. The CDR3 loop spans 16 amino acids. This chain's CDR3 is CASSLDTKSSYNEQFF. CDR3 sequence (DNA): TGCGCCAGCAGCTTGGACACCAAGAGCTCCTACAATGAGCAGTTCTTC.

This clonotype appeared a few times. The chain recombines TRBV14 with TRBJ2-2; no clear D. Trimming shortened V by 1 base and J by 3 bases, and 3 bases separated the two germline ends. The CDR3 length is 13 residues. From germline, CDR1 is SGHDN and CDR2 FVKESK. In nucleotides, the CDR3 is TGTGCCAGCAGCCAAGTGTACACCGGGGAGCTGTTTTTT. This encodes CASSQVYTGELFF.

This clonotype was seen a few times. The rearrangement joins TRBV4-1 to TRBJ2-3; D is possibly TRBD1 (6 bases). Germline V gives CDR1 MGHRA, CDR2 YSYEKL. This CDR3 region has 13 residues. V was pared by 6 bases and J by 4 bases, with 11 bases between. CDR3 nucleotide sequence: TGCGCCAGCAGTGACCCAGGGGCAGATACGCAGTATTTT. It is translated as CASSDPGADTQYF.

J is TRBJ1-5 and V is TRBV12-3 or TRBV12-4, with 7 nucleotides matching TRBD1. V lost 5 bases to trimming and J lost 7 bases; unmatched junction nucleotides: 8. The CDR3 has 14 amino acids. The CDR3 region is CASSRGDRLQPQHF. CDR3 bases: TGTGCCAGCAGTCGCGGGGACAGATTGCAGCCCCAGCATTTT.

This clonotype came up many times. The rearrangement joins TRBV29-1 to TRBJ2-3; the D gene could be TRBD1 or TRBD2 (5 bases each). The CDR3 length is 15 residues. The germline gives CDR1 SQVTM, CDR2 ANQGSEA. V lost 6 bases to trimming and J lost 1 base, with 17 bases between them. CDR3 bases: TGCAGCGTCCTTCCGCGTGGGGGAGGCACAGATACGCAGTATTTT. This encodes CSVLPRGGGTDTQYF.

The chain recombines TRBV10-3 with TRBJ2-1; D is ambiguous. The CDR3 totals 12 residues. Germline CDR1 reads ENHRY; CDR2 reads SYGVKD. Trimming removed 3 bases from V and 7 bases from J, with 7 bases in between. The CDR3 loop reads CAISEHPNEQFF. CDR3 nucleotides: TGTGCCATCAGTGAACACCCTAATGAGCAGTTCTTC.

This clonotype appeared many times. The chain uses TRBV11-2 and TRBJ2-1; 9 bases are a match to TRBD1. The CDR3 covers 19 residues. Looked up from germline, CDR1 is SGHAT and CDR2 is FQNNGV. V lost 1 base, J lost 4 bases, and 14 bases stayed unmatched. DNA for the CDR3: TGTGCCAGCAGCTTAGGAGTCCCGGGACAGGGAATTATATACAATGAGCAGTTCTTC. It encodes CASSLGVPGQGIIYNEQFF.

The chain couples TRBV6-1 to TRBJ1-1; D not certain. V dropped 7 bases and J dropped 0 bases, with 12 bases sitting between them. The CDR3 is 14 amino acids. Germline V gene lookup returns CDR1 MNHNS and CDR2 SASEGT. The CDR3 spells CASTRGTLNTEAFF. The CDR3 nucleotides read TGTGCCAGCACGCGAGGCACACTGAACACTGAAGCTTTCTTT.

This chain connects TRBV25-1 to TRBJ2-2; tentative D call: TRBD2 (6 bases). CDR1 and CDR2 from the germline V gene are MGHDK and SYGVNS. Trimming removed 7 bases at V and 5 bases at J, with 17 bases between. The CDR3 is made up of 15 amino acids. This CDR3 reads CASTPPEGRTGELFF. CDR3 bases: TGTGCCAGCACCCCCCCGGAGGGCCGAACCGGGGAGCTGTTTTTT.

This clonotype has a handful of counts. The chain employs TRBV27 and TRBJ2-6, with D tentatively TRBD1 (5 bases). The CDR3 is 17 amino acids. Trimming left V 5 bases short and J 2 bases short, with 16 bases between. Germline loops: CDR1 MNHEY, CDR2 SMNVEV (reference sequence). CDR3 DNA: TGTGCCAGCAGTCCCCTTTTAGGGGCGACTGGGGCCAACGTCCTGACTTTC. Its translation is CASSPLLGATGANVLTF. The full variable domain, with the rest looked up from reference TRBV27 and TRBJ2-6, is EAQVTQNPRYLITVTGKKLTVTCSQNMNHEYMSWYRQDPGLGLRQIYYSMNVEVTDKGDVPEGYKVSRKEKRNFPLILESPSPNQTSLYFCASSPLLGATGANVLTFGAGSRLTVL.

This clonotype was counted a few times. DNA of the CDR3: TGTGCCAGCAGCCCAACCGGCAGGGGGCAGTACTTC. Translated: CASSPTGRGQYF. This chain connects TRBV7-9 to TRBJ2-7, with D perhaps matching TRBD1 (6 bases). The CDR3 length is 12 residues. The V and J ends lost 5 bases and 9 bases respectively, with 14 bases between them. Germline CDR1 is SEHNR and CDR2 is FQNEAQ (reference sequence).

J is TRBJ2-5 and V is TRBV20-1; perhaps TRBD2 as D (6 bases). CDR1 is DFQATT and CDR2 is SNEGSKA in the germline V gene (reference sequence). V lost 3 bases, J lost 9 bases, and 17 bases lay in between. The CDR3 has 13 residues. CDR3 sequence (DNA): TGCAGTGCTAGTCCTGGACTTGGGGAGGCCCAGTACTTC. Amino acid sequence: CSASPGLGEAQYF.

This clonotype occurred a few times. V is TRBV7-8 and J is TRBJ2-1; the match to TRBD2 covers 10 bases. The CDR3 extends over 16 amino acids. V lost 1 base, J lost 9 bases, and 9 bases stayed unmatched. Germline CDR1 and CDR2: SGHVS and FQNEAQ. The CDR3 reads CASSLGPSGRAFEQFF. The CDR3 coding sequence is TGTGCCAGCAGCTTAGGCCCCAGCGGGAGGGCCTTTGAGCAGTTCTTC.

The chain recombines TRBV5-5 with TRBJ1-5, with D unresolved. This CDR3 contains 14 residues. Germline lookup yields CDR1 SGHKS and CDR2 YYEKEE (reference sequence). The V gene lost 0 bases and the J gene lost 4 bases, with 8 bases spanning the gap. The CDR3 nucleotides are TGTGCCAGCAGCTTGGTTGACGGGAATCAGCCCCAGCATTTT. Translation gives CASSLVDGNQPQHF.

Here the CDR3 reads CASSLDQGPYNEQFF. The CDR3 nucleotides are TGTGCCAGCAGCTTGGATCAGGGGCCTTACAATGAGCAGTTCTTC. The rearrangement links TRBV5-8 to TRBJ2-1; TRBD1 is a possible D gene (6 bases). The CDR3 has 15 amino acids. Trimming removed 0 bases at V and 4 bases at J, with 11 bases between. CDR1 and CDR2 (germline): SGHTS, YDEGEE.

This clonotype was observed a handful of times. V gene TRBV6-2 or TRBV6-3 combines with J gene TRBJ2-4; 10 bases are shared with TRBD2. The trim removed 0 bases at V and 9 bases at J, leaving 5 bases unmatched. The CDR3 runs 15 residues. The germline CDR1 and CDR2 sequences are MNHEY and SVGEGT. The CDR3 loop reads CASSYSSGRDSIQYF. The CDR3 coding sequence is TGTGCCAGCAGTTACTCGAGCGGGAGGGATAGCATTCAGTACTTC.

This clonotype was counted only a few times. This chain joins TRBV9 and TRBJ2-1; no clear D gene. This CDR3 is built from 14 residues. V was pared by 4 bases and J by 3 bases, with 11 bases between. In germline, CDR1 is SGDLS, CDR2 YYNGEE. The CDR3 region has the DNA TGTGCCAGCAGCTTCGAAGACGGCTACAATGAGCAGTTCTTC. Its translation is CASSFEDGYNEQFF.

This clonotype was seen a single time. This chain's CDR3 is CASSQDEVAGHETQYF. CDR3 in DNA: TGTGCCAGCAGCCAAGATGAGGTAGCGGGGCATGAGACCCAGTACTTC. This chain links TRBV3-1 with TRBJ2-5; 8 bases align to TRBD2. Germline CDR1 LGHDT, CDR2 YNNKEL (reference sequence). V shed 0 bases, J shed 5 bases, and the junction held 8 bases outside the gene matches. The CDR3 totals 16 residues.